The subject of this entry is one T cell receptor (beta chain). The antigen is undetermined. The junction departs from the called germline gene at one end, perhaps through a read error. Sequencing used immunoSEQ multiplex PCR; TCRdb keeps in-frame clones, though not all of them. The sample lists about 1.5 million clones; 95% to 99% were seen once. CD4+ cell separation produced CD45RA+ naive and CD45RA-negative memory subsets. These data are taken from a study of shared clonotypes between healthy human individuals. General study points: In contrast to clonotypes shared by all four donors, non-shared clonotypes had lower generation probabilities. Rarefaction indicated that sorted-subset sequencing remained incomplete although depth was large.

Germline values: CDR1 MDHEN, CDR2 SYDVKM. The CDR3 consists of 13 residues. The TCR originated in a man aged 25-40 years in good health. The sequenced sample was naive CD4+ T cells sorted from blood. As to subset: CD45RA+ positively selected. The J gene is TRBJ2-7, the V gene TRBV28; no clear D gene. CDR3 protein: CASSLVGSSEQYF. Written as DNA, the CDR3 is TGTGCCAGCAGTCTAGTAGGCTCCTCCGAGCAGTACTTC.